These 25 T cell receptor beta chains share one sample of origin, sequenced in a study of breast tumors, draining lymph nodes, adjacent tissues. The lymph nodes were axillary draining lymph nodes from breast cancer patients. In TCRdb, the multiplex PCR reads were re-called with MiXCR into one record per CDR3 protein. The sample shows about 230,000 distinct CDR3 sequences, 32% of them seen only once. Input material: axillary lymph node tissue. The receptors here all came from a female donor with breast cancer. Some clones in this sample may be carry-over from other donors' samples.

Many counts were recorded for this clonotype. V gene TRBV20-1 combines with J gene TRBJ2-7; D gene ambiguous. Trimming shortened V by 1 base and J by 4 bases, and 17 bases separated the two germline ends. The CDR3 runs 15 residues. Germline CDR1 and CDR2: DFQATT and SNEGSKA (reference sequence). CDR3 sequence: CSARVPGGSRYEQYF. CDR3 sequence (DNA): TGCAGTGCTAGAGTCCCGGGTGGCTCCCGATACGAGCAGTACTTC.

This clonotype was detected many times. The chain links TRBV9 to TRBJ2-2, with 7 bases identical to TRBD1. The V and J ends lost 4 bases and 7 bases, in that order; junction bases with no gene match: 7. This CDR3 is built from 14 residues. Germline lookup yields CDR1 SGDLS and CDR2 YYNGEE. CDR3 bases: TGTGCCAGCAGCTTCGCCGGGACAGTCGGGGAGCTGTTTTTT. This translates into CASSFAGTVGELFF.

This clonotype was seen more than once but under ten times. In DNA, the CDR3 is TGTGCCAGCCGCTTGAGGGTAGGACAGCTTAGCAATCAGCCCCAGCATTTT. This codes for CASRLRVGQLSNQPQHF. This rearrangement joins TRBV2 to TRBJ1-5; D possibly corresponds to TRBD1 (6 bases). CDR3 length: 17 amino acids. V lost 8 bases and J 0 bases, leaving 20 bases between the germline ends. Germline V CDR1 and CDR2: SNHLY, FYNNEI.

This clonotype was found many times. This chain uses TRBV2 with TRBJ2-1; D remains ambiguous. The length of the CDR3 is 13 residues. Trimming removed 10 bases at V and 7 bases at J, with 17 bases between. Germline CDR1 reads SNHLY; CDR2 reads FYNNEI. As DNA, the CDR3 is TGTGCCACCCAACCTAACCTTCGGAATGAGCAGTTCTTC. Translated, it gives CATQPNLRNEQFF. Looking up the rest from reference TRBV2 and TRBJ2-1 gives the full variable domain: EPEVTQTPSHQVTQMGQEVILRCVPISNHLYFYWYRQILGQKVEFLVSFYNNEISEKSEIFDDQFSVERPDGSNFTLKIRSTKLEDSAMYFCATQPNLRNEQFFGPGTRLTVL.

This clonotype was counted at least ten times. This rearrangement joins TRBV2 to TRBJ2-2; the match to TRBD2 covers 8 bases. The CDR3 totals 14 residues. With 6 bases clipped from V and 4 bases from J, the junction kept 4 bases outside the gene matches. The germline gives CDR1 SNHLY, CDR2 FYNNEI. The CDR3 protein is CASRGLVGTGELFF. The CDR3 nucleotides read TGTGCCAGCAGGGGACTAGTGGGCACCGGGGAGCTGTTTTTT.

The CDR3 DNA reads as TGTGCCAGCAGTTTCGGCGGTTGGGGTTCAGATACGCAGTATTTT. This encodes CASSFGGWGSDTQYF. The V call is TRBV12-3 or TRBV12-4, the J call TRBJ2-3; D is unclear. The CDR3 contains 15 residues. V lost 3 bases, J lost 4 bases, and 14 bases lay in between.

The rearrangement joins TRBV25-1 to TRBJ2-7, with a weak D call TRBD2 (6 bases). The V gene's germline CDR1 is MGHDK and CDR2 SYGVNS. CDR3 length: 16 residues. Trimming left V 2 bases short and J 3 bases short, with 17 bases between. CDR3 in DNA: TGTGCCAGCAGTGAAGAGAAGGGACGGGGGAGCTACGAGCAGTACTTC. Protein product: CASSEEKGRGSYEQYF.

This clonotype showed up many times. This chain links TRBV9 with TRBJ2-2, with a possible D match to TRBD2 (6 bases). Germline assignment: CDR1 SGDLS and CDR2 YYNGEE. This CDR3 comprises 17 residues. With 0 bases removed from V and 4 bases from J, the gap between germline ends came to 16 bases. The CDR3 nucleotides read TGTGCCAGCAGCGTAGGGGCCGGCGGGACCTTCACCGGGGAGCTGTTTTTT. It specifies CASSVGAGGTFTGELFF.

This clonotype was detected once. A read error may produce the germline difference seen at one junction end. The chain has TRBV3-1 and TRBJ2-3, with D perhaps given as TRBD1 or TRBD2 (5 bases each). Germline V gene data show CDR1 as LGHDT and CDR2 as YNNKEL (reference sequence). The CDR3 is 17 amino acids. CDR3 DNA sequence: TGTGCCAGCAACCAATTCGGTGAGGGGCTACACACAGATACGCAGTATTTT. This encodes CASNQFGEGLHTDTQYF.

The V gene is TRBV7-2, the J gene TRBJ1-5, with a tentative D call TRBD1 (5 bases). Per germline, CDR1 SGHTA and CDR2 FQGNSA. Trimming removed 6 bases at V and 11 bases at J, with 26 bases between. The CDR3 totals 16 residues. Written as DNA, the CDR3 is TGTGCCAGCAGAAATTGGGCAGGGAAAAGGCAGGCGACCCAGCATTTT. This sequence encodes CASRNWAGKRQATQHF.

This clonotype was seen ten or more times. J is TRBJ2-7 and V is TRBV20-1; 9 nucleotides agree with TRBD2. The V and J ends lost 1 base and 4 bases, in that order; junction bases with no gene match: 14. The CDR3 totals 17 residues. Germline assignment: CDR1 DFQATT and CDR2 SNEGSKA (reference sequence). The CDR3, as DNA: TGCAGTGCTAGAGTGAGGGCTAGCGGGACCAGGGGTTACGAGCAGTACTTC. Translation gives CSARVRASGTRGYEQYF.

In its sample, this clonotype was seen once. CDR3 coding DNA: TGTGCCAGCTCACGGGCGGGGGCGTCAGATACGCAGTATTTT. Its protein is CASSRAGASDTQYF. V gene TRBV18 combines with J gene TRBJ2-3, with a tentative D call TRBD2 (7 bases). In germline, CDR1 is KGHSH, CDR2 LQKENI. The CDR3 extends over 14 amino acids. Between the trimmed V and J ends, which lost 4 bases and 4 bases, there was a span of 12 bases.

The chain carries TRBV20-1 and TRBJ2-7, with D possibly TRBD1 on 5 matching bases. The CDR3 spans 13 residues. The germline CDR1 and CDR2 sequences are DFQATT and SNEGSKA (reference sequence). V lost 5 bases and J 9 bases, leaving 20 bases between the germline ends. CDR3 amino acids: CSAPAINIGAQYF. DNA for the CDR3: TGCAGTGCTCCGGCCATAAACATAGGGGCGCAGTACTTC.

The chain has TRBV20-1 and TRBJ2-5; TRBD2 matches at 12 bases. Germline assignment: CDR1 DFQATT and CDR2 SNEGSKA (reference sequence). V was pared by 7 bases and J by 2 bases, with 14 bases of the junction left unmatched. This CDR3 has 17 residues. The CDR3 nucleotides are TGCAGTGGCCGGGGGGCTAGCGGGAGGGCCGGGCAAGAGACCCAGTACTTC. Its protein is CSGRGASGRAGQETQYF.

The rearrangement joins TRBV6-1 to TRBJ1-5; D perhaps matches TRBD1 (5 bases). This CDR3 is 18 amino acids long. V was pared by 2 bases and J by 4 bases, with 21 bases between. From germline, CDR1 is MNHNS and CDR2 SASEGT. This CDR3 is CASSETRGGMGGNQPQHF. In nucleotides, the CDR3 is TGTGCCAGCAGTGAAACTCGTGGGGGGATGGGAGGAAATCAGCCCCAGCATTTT.

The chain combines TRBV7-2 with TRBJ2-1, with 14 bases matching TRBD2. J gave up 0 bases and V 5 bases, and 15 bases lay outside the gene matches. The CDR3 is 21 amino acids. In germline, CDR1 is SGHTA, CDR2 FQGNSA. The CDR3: CASSPPDGTSGSRSSYNEQFF. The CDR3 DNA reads TGTGCCAGCAGCCCACCGGACGGGACTAGCGGGAGTCGTAGCTCCTACAATGAGCAGTTCTTC.

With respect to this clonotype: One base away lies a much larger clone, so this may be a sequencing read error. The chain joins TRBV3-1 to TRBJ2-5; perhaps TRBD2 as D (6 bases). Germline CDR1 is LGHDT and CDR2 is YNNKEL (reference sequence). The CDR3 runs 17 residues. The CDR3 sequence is CPSSPPLGLGVKMTQYF. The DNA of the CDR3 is TGTCCCAGCAGCCCCCCTCTGGGACTGGGGGTGAAAATGACCCAGTACTTC.

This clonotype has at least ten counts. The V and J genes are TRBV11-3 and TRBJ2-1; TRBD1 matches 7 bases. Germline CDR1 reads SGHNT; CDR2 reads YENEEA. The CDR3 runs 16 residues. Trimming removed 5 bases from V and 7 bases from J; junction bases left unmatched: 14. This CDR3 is CASSPRGQYSGNEQFF. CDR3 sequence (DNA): TGTGCCAGCAGCCCACGGGGACAGTACTCTGGGAATGAGCAGTTCTTC.

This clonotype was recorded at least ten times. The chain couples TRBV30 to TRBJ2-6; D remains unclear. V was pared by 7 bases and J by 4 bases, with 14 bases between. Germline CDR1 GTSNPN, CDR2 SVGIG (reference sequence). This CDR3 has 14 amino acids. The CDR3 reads CASGPGGGANVLTF. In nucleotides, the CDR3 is TGTGCCTCCGGTCCGGGTGGGGGGGCCAACGTCCTGACTTTC.

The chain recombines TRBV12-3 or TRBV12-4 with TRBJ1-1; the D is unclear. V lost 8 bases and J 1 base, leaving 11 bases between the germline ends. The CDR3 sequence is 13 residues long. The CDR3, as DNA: TGTGCCAGCGCACGGGGTTCGAACACTGAAGCTTTCTTT. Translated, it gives CASARGSNTEAFF.

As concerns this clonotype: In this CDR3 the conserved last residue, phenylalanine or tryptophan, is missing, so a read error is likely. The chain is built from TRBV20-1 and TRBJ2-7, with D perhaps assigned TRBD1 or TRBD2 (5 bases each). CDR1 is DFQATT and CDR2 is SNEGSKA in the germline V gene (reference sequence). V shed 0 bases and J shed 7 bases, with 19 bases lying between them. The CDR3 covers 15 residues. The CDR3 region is CSAREGRPTTSEQYL. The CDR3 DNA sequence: TGCAGTGCTAGAGAGGGACGTCCGACTACCAGTGAGCAGTACCTC.

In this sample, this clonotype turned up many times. This CDR3 is CAISASSGRRGGDQPQHF. Here the CDR3 DNA reads TGTGCCATCAGTGCCTCCTCGGGCAGGAGGGGAGGAGATCAGCCCCAGCATTTT. This sequence joins TRBV10-3 and TRBJ1-5; D possibly corresponds to TRBD1 (5 bases). CDR1 is ENHRY and CDR2 is SYGVKD in the germline V gene. Trimming removed 4 bases from V and 5 bases from J, with 24 bases in between. This CDR3 has 18 residues.

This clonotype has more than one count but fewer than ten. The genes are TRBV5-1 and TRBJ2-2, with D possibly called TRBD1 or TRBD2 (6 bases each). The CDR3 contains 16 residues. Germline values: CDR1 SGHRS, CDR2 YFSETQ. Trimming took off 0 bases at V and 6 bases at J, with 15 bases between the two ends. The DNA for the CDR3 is TGCGCCAGCAGCTTGGTTGGGGGGCCGCAGGCCGGGGAGCTGTTTTTT. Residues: CASSLVGGPQAGELFF.

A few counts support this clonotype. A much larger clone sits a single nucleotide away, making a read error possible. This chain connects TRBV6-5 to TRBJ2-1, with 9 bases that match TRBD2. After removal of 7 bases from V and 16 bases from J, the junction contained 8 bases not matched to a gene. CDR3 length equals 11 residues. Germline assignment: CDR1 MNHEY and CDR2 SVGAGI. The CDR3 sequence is CASKPAGGDFF. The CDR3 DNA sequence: TGTGCCAGCAAGCCAGCGGGAGGAGATTTCTTC.

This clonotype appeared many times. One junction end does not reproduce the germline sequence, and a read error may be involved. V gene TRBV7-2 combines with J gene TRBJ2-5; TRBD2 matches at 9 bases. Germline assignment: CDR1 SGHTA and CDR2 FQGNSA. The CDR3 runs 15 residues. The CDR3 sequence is CASSPSGRNQETQHF. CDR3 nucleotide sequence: TGTGCCAGCAGCCCAAGCGGGAGGAACCAAGAGACCCAGCACTTC.